This T cell receptor beta chain was documented in a study of blood T cell repertoires in COVID-19. The CDR3 is 15 amino acids. V lost 3 bases and J lost 6; bases outside the gene matches: 5. Germline-derived CDR1 and CDR2 are MDHEN and SYDVKM. TCRdb's copy holds only in-frame clones and misses some; the assay was immunoSEQ multiplex PCR. Counted here are 100,000 or so clones, about 76% occurring once; the ten biggest clones make up around two fifths. Sequencing used peripheral blood. The source of this sequence is a man older than 75 with acute or convalescent COVID-19. This rearrangement joins TRBV28 to TRBJ1-5; 10 bases agree with TRBD1. CDR3 loop: CASSLRTGGSQPQHF. The CDR3 DNA sequence: TGTGCCAGCAGTTTGCGGACAGGGGGAAGTCAGCCCCAGCATTTT.